The 10 T cell receptor beta chains presented below share a single source sample, sequenced in a study of cytomegalovirus exposure and HLA in healthy donors. Vbeta (60) and Jbeta (13) primers were used in the PCR. TCRdb keeps only in-frame clones here, not all; method: immunoSEQ multiplex PCR. The sample consists of roughly 160,000 clones, roughly 82% of them appearing once. Sequenced material: PBMCs. These receptors all stem from a woman in her thirties in good health and CMV-seronegative.

The chain uses TRBV5-6 and TRBJ1-5; TRBD1 matches at 9 bases. CDR3 length equals 17 residues. J gave up 0 bases and V 4 bases, and 8 bases lay outside the gene matches. The germline V gene encodes CDR1 SGHDT and CDR2 YYEEEE. In DNA form, the CDR3 reads TGTGCCAGCAGCCGACAAAGGACAGGGGTTAGCAATCAGCCCCAGCATTTT. Translated: CASSRQRTGVSNQPQHF.

The rearrangement joins TRBV5-1 to TRBJ1-1; D is ambiguous. Looked up from germline, CDR1 is SGHRS and CDR2 is YFSETQ. Trimming cost V 2 bases and J 1 base, with 6 bases left between them. CDR3 length equals 13 residues. The CDR3 DNA reads as TGCGCCAGCAGCTTCCGGGAGAACACTGAAGCTTTCTTT. Amino acids: CASSFRENTEAFF.

This sequence joins TRBV11-2 and TRBJ2-2; D unclear. Germline V lookup: CDR1 SGHAT, CDR2 FQNNGV. Between the trimmed V and J ends, which lost 1 base and 3 bases, there was a span of 3 bases. The CDR3 is made up of 13 amino acids. The CDR3 nucleotides are TGTGCCAGCAGCTTAGCTTACACCGGGGAGCTGTTTTTT. It is translated as CASSLAYTGELFF.

This clone was recorded a few times. The V and J genes are TRBV19 and TRBJ2-7; 9 bases map to TRBD1. CDR3 length: 14 residues. J lost 2 bases, V lost 8 bases, and 7 bases had no gene match. Germline V gene lookup returns CDR1 LNHDA and CDR2 SQIVND (reference sequence). As DNA, the CDR3 is TGTGCCAGTGGCTCCGGGACAGGGCCCTACGAGCAGTACTTC. Encoded protein: CASGSGTGPYEQYF.

The rearrangement links TRBV19 to TRBJ1-1, with a weak D call TRBD1 (6 bases). The CDR3 totals 14 residues. The germline CDR1 and CDR2 sequences are LNHDA and SQIVND (reference sequence). Trimming removed 6 bases from V and 1 base from J, with 12 bases in between. The CDR3 region is CASRTGPSNTEAFF. The CDR3 coding sequence is TGTGCCAGTAGGACAGGCCCTTCGAACACTGAAGCTTTCTTT.

The V and J genes are TRBV30 and TRBJ2-3; TRBD2 agrees at 9 bases. With 1 base clipped from V and 3 bases from J, the junction kept 5 bases outside the gene matches. CDR1 and CDR2 (germline): GTSNPN, SVGIG (reference sequence). The CDR3 loop spans 15 amino acids. The DNA for the CDR3 is TGTGCCTGGAGTGGCGGGAGGGCCGGGACAGATACGCAGTATTTT. Translated, it gives CAWSGGRAGTDTQYF. Using reference TRBV30 and TRBJ2-3 for the parts outside the CDR3, the full variable domain is SQTIHQWPATLVQPVGSPLSLECTVEGTSNPNLYWYRQAAGRGLQLLFYSVGIGQISSEVPQNLSASRPQDRQFILSSKKLLLSDSGFYLCAWSGGRAGTDTQYFGPGTRLTVL.

The chain employs TRBV28 and TRBJ1-5, with 8 positions matching TRBD1. The germline CDR1 and CDR2 sequences are MDHEN and SYDVKM. Trimming removed 3 bases from V and 4 bases from J; junction bases left unmatched: 5. This CDR3 has 15 residues. The CDR3 DNA follows: TGTGCCAGCAGTTTTTTACGGACAGGGAATCAGCCCCAGCATTTT. Its protein product is CASSFLRTGNQPQHF.

This sequence joins TRBV5-1 and TRBJ2-7; TRBD2 agrees at 7 bases. The germline CDR1 and CDR2 sequences are SGHRS and YFSETQ. J gave up 2 bases and V 1 base, and 6 bases lay outside the gene matches. The CDR3 is made up of 15 amino acids. The CDR3 here is CASSLFAGGAYEQYF. The CDR3 DNA reads TGCGCCAGCAGCTTGTTCGCTGGGGGGGCCTACGAGCAGTACTTC.

The V gene is TRBV27, the J gene TRBJ2-7; tentatively, D is TRBD2 (6 bases). Trimming stripped 5 bases from V and 7 bases from J, with 18 bases between. Germline lookup yields CDR1 MNHEY and CDR2 SMNVEV (reference sequence). This CDR3 has 14 residues. CDR3 sequence reads: CASSPLAYRSEQYF. The CDR3 coding sequence is TGTGCCAGCAGTCCGCTAGCGTACCGCTCTGAGCAGTACTTC.

The CDR3 region has the DNA TGCGCCAGCAGCCTCCCCCTCGGGGCTAGCGGGGTAAAAGCTCAAGCCTACAATGAGCAGTTCTTC. It yields the protein CASSLPLGASGVKAQAYNEQFF. The chain employs TRBV4-1 and TRBJ2-1, with 9 positions matching TRBD2. The V segment lost 4 bases and the J segment 2 bases; nucleotides outside the gene matches: 24. This CDR3 is built from 22 residues. Germline CDR1 is MGHRA and CDR2 is YSYEKL.